The present entry profiles one TCR beta chain with its context. This entry belongs to a study of shared clonotypes between healthy human individuals. CDR3 length: 18 residues. Trimming at V came to 4 bases and at J to 7 bases, leaving 15 bases not matched to a gene. CDR1 and CDR2 from the germline V gene are SGHAT and FQNNGV. TCRdb's copy holds only in-frame clones and misses some; the assay was immunoSEQ multiplex PCR. Among under 550,000 clones listed, about 96% were seen once. This TCR came from a woman under 40 in good health. Material for sequencing was naive CD4+ T cells sorted from blood. Indicated subset: CD45RA+ positively selected. V gene TRBV11-2 combines with J gene TRBJ2-2; 10 nucleotides align to TRBD2. The CDR3 DNA follows: TGTGCCAGCAGCTCTGGTCCTCTAGCGGGAGCCCAGGGCGGGGAGCTGTTTTTT. This gives the protein CASSSGPLAGAQGGELFF.